Following are 5 T cell receptor beta chains from one sample sequenced in a study of metastatic and nonmetastatic thyroid tumors. Patients had received no treatment of any kind before thyroid surgery. TCRdb re-clonotyped the PCR reads through MiXCR. The data contain 15,000 to 20,000 clones, about 32% of them singletons. Sequencing used tumor tissue. The receptors were gathered from a male donor with papillary thyroid cancer or a benign thyroid nodule (not recorded which). Some clones in this sample may be carry-over from other donors' samples.

This clone was seen more than once but under ten times. The chain recombines TRBV24-1 with TRBJ2-7; no reliable D call. The CDR3 has 13 amino acids. Between the trimmed V and J ends, which lost 4 bases and 3 bases, there was a span of 9 bases. Germline-derived CDR1 and CDR2 are KGHDR and SFDVKD. CDR3 nucleotides: TGTGCCACCAGTGACGGGTCTTTCTACGAGCAGTACTTC. Translating gives CATSDGSFYEQYF.

The chain couples TRBV6-4 to TRBJ1-6; D ambiguous. This CDR3 has 14 amino acids. Germline values: CDR1 MRHNA, CDR2 SNTAGT. V was cut by 7 bases and J by 5 bases, with 12 bases left in between. CDR3 sequence (DNA): TGTGCCAGCACATTGAGGGCCGATAATTCACCCCTCCACTTT. This gives the protein CASTLRADNSPLHF.

This clone was seen many times. CDR3 bases: TGTGCCAGCAGGTCTACAGGGTCTGGGGTAAACATTCAGTACTTC. Protein sequence: CASRSTGSGVNIQYF. The chain couples TRBV6-1 to TRBJ2-4, with a possible D match to TRBD1 (6 bases). Germline CDR1 and CDR2: MNHNS and SASEGT. This CDR3 comprises 15 residues. Trimming took off 6 bases at V and 6 bases at J, with 18 bases between the two ends.

In this sample, this clone turned up many times. V is TRBV5-1 and J is TRBJ2-2; a weak D match, TRBD2 (6 bases). This CDR3 is 14 amino acids long. Germline V CDR1 and CDR2: SGHRS, YFSETQ. V lost 4 bases to trimming and J lost 6 bases, with 13 bases between them. This chain's CDR3 is CASSRAGDAGELFF. As DNA, the CDR3 is TGCGCCAGCAGCAGAGCGGGTGACGCCGGGGAGCTGTTTTTT.

V usage is TRBV25-1 and J usage is TRBJ1-1; a weak D match, TRBD1 (5 bases). The CDR3 runs 15 residues. Trimming took off 2 bases at V and 5 bases at J, with 15 bases between the two ends. Per the germline V gene, CDR1 is MGHDK and CDR2 is SYGVNS. The CDR3 spells CASSEPGDSGTEAFF. CDR3 nucleotide sequence: TGTGCCAGCAGTGAACCGGGTGACAGCGGGACTGAAGCTTTCTTT.